A selection of T cell receptor beta chains follows, all from one sample in a study of T cell repertoires in cytomegalovirus infection. TCRdb passed the reads through MiXCR, listing each CDR3 protein once. The data contain 350,000 to 500,000 distinct CDR3 sequences, roughly a third of them seen just once; the ten biggest clones take up roughly 15%. Input material: PBMCs. The receptors were gathered from a human donor in good health (CMV status not recorded). Some clones in this sample may be carry-over from other donors' samples. Both conserved end residues are part of each CDR3. D genes are given only for firm matches. The size of a clone is reported for some rows only, either as once, few or many, or as a class for expanded clones.

NA,TRBJ2-1,NA,TRBV6-2/TRBV6-3,TGTGCCAGCAGTTACTCGAATGTTGGGGGGTGGTATGAGCAGTTCTTC,CASSYSNVGGWYEQFF
NA,TRBJ2-5,many,TRBV7-2,TGTGCCAGCAGCTCCTACACAGTACTAAAAGAGACCCAGTACTTC,CASSSYTVLKETQYF
TRBD1,TRBJ2-1,NA,TRBV19,TGTGCCAGTAGTGAGGACAGGGGAAGCTACAATGAGCAGTTCTTC,CASSEDRGSYNEQFF
NA,TRBJ2-6,NA,TRBV19,TGTGCCAGTAGGGAACAGGGTAGTGGGGCCAACGTCCTGACTTTC,CASREQGSGANVLTF
TRBD2,TRBJ2-3,once,TRBV5-4,TGTGCCAGCAGCCCCGGGACTAGCGGGTCTAGCACAGATACGCAGTATTTT,CASSPGTSGSSTDTQYF
NA,TRBJ2-6,few,TRBV2,TGTGCCAGCAGTGAAAGGGTCTCTGGGGCCAACGTCCTGACTTTC,CASSERVSGANVLTF
TRBD1,TRBJ2-6,NA,TRBV7-6,TGTGCCAGAGGCTTAGCTGTGGGACAGGGGACTGGGGCCAACGTCCTGACTTTC,CARGLAVGQGTGANVLTF
NA,TRBJ2-4,few,TRBV6-1,TGTGCCAGCAGGGAGCCTCGGGCGGAGGGCAAAAACATTCAGTACTTC,CASREPRAEGKNIQYF
NA,TRBJ1-1,few,TRBV7-6,TGTGCCAGCAGCTCCTCCCTAATGAGGCGAAAGATGAACACTGAAGCTTTCTTT,CASSSSLMRRKMNTEAFF
TRBD2,TRBJ2-3,many,TRBV12-3/TRBV12-4,TGTGCCAGCAGATCCTTCGGGACTAGCGGGGGGATACGCACAGATACGCAGTATTTT,CASRSFGTSGGIRTDTQYF
TRBD1,TRBJ1-2,NA,TRBV27,TGTGCCAGCAGTTTGGGGACAGGGGATTTTGTGAGCTATGGCTACACCTTC,CASSLGTGDFVSYGYTF
TRBD1,TRBJ1-1,many,TRBV7-8,TGTGCCAGCAGCTTGACAGGGAATGAAGCTTTCTTT,CASSLTGNEAFF
NA,TRBJ2-4,NA,TRBV19,TGTGCCAGTAGTATAGGTCTCCCCGAGGGGAACATTCAGTACTTC,CASSIGLPEGNIQYF
TRBD1,TRBJ1-5,few,TRBV19,TGTGCCAGTAGTCTTCGACAGGGGGTTGGTCAGCCCCAGCATTTT,CASSLRQGVGQPQHF
NA,TRBJ1-6,many,TRBV7-6,TGTGCCAGCAGCTTAGCGGCAGATAATTCACCCCTCCACTTT,CASSLAADNSPLHF
TRBD1,TRBJ1-2,NA,TRBV18,TGTGCCAGCTCACCGGGGGACAGGAAAAGCTATGGCTACACCTTC,CASSPGDRKSYGYTF
NA,TRBJ2-3,NA,TRBV5-1,TGCGCCAGCAGCTTGGCCGCTTCACCGACAGATACGCAGTATTTT,CASSLAASPTDTQYF
NA,TRBJ2-2,NA,TRBV6-2/TRBV6-3,TGTGCCAGCAGTAAAACACAGAACACCGGGGAGCTGTTTTTT,CASSKTQNTGELFF
NA,TRBJ2-7,NA,TRBV2,TGTGCCAGCATGTATGGACAGTACTACGAGCAGTACTTC,CASMYGQYYEQYF
NA,TRBJ1-1,NA,TRBV19,TGTGCCAGTTCAGGTACGGAAGGATACGAAGCTTTCTTT,CASSGTEGYEAFF
TRBD2,TRBJ2-1,many,TRBV7-9,TGTGCCAGCAGCTTAGGTACTAGCGTGATCAATGAGCAGTTCTTC,CASSLGTSVINEQFF
NA,TRBJ1-4,NA,TRBV7-6,TGTGCCAGCAGCCCATCCCCGAGCGGGCTCGGTGAAAAACTGTTTTTT,CASSPSPSGLGEKLFF
TRBD1,TRBJ2-2,many,TRBV7-9,TGTGCCAGCAGCTTAGTAAGACAGGGGGCGAGAAACACCGGGGAGCTGTTTTTT,CASSLVRQGARNTGELFF
NA,TRBJ2-5,few,TRBV3-1,TGTGCCAGCAGCCAAGATTTAAGGGTGCAGGACGGGACCCAGTACTTC,CASSQDLRVQDGTQYF
NA,TRBJ1-5,NA,TRBV6-2/TRBV6-3,TGTGCCAGCCGAGAGGCTAGCAATCAGCCCCAGCATTTT,CASREASNQPQHF
NA,TRBJ2-1,many,TRBV7-2,TGTGCCAGCAGCCGGACTTACGGGAACAATGAGCAGTTCTTC,CASSRTYGNNEQFF
NA,TRBJ1-5,NA,TRBV20-1,TGCAGTGCTAGAGAATGGGTATATAGCAATCAGCCCCAGCATTTT,CSAREWVYSNQPQHF
NA,TRBJ2-7,few,TRBV19,TGTGCCAGTAGTATGGACAGCTACGAGCAGTACTTC,CASSMDSYEQYF
NA,TRBJ2-7,many,TRBV7-2,TGTGCCAGCAGCTCGACATACGAGCAGTACTTC,CASSSTYEQYF
NA,TRBJ2-1,NA,TRBV7-6,TGTGCCAGCAGCTTGGGACGGGGCAGGGACAATGAGCAGTTCTTC,CASSLGRGRDNEQFF
NA,TRBJ1-2,many,TRBV7-3,TGTGCCAGCAGCTTAACTGGGGCCTATGGCTACACCTTC,CASSLTGAYGYTF
NA,TRBJ2-7,NA,TRBV20-1,TGCAGTGCAAACTACAACTACGAGCAGTACTTC,CSANYNYEQYF
NA,TRBJ2-5,NA,TRBV15,TGTGCCACCAGCAGAGATCGGAGCTTGACGGAGACCCAGTACTTC,CATSRDRSLTETQYF
TRBD1,TRBJ1-6,once,TRBV19,TGTGCCAGTAGCCCCGGGACAGGGTTTTCACCCCTCCACTTT,CASSPGTGFSPLHF
TRBD1,TRBJ2-5,few,TRBV11-2,TGTGCCAGCAGCCTAACAGGGGGCCGAGAAGAGACCCAGTACTTC,CASSLTGGREETQYF
NA,TRBJ2-1,NA,TRBV3-1,TGTGCCAGCAGCCGCAGCCGCTTACAAAATGAGCAGTTCTTC,CASSRSRLQNEQFF
NA,TRBJ2-7,NA,TRBV20-1,TGCAGTGCTTCAGTTGGGGGACTGGGGTACGAGCAGTACTTC,CSASVGGLGYEQYF
NA,TRBJ2-1,NA,TRBV4-3,TGCGCCAGCAGCGTACAGGTTTCCAATGAGCAGTTCTTC,CASSVQVSNEQFF
NA,TRBJ2-4,NA,TRBV2,TGTGCCAGCAGGGCAGGGACCTACTTC,CASRAGTYF
NA,TRBJ1-6,few,TRBV11-2,TGTGCCAGCAGCTCCTCGCGGGAGCCTCCCCTCCACTTT,CASSSSREPPLHF
TRBD2,TRBJ2-1,NA,TRBV4-3,TGCGCCAGCAGCGTAAGTAGCGGGGGAGCAAACAATGAGCAGTTCTTC,CASSVSSGGANNEQFF
NA,TRBJ1-2,NA,TRBV15,TGTGCCACCAGCAGAGAGGAGGCAGGCTCACCGTATGGCTACACCTTC,CATSREEAGSPYGYTF
NA,TRBJ2-1,NA,TRBV28,TGTGCCAGCAGCCCAACTAGGGAAATTTACAATGAGCAGTTCTTC,CASSPTREIYNEQFF
NA,TRBJ1-1,many,TRBV7-2,TGTGCCAGCAGCTTAGTGGGGGCTGGCACTGAAGCTTTCTTT,CASSLVGAGTEAFF
NA,TRBJ2-6,NA,TRBV19,TGTGCCAGTAGTCCCCAAGGGTTTGGGGCCAAAGTCCTGACTTTC,CASSPQGFGAKVLTF
NA,TRBJ1-3,few,TRBV29-1,TGCAGCGTTGCTGGCGCTACAGGGACCTCTGGAAACACCATATATTTT,CSVAGATGTSGNTIYF
NA,TRBJ2-3,NA,TRBV10-3,TGTGCCATCAGTGAATCCCAGGTACCTACCACAGATACGCAGTATTTT,CAISESQVPTTDTQYF
NA,TRBJ2-7,NA,TRBV6-5,TGTGCCAGCAGTGTACAGGGGGGGGCCTACGAGCAGTACTTC,CASSVQGGAYEQYF
TRBD2,TRBJ2-5,few,TRBV6-1,TGTGCCAGCAGCCCGGGACTAGCGGAAGAGACCCAGTACTTC,CASSPGLAEETQYF